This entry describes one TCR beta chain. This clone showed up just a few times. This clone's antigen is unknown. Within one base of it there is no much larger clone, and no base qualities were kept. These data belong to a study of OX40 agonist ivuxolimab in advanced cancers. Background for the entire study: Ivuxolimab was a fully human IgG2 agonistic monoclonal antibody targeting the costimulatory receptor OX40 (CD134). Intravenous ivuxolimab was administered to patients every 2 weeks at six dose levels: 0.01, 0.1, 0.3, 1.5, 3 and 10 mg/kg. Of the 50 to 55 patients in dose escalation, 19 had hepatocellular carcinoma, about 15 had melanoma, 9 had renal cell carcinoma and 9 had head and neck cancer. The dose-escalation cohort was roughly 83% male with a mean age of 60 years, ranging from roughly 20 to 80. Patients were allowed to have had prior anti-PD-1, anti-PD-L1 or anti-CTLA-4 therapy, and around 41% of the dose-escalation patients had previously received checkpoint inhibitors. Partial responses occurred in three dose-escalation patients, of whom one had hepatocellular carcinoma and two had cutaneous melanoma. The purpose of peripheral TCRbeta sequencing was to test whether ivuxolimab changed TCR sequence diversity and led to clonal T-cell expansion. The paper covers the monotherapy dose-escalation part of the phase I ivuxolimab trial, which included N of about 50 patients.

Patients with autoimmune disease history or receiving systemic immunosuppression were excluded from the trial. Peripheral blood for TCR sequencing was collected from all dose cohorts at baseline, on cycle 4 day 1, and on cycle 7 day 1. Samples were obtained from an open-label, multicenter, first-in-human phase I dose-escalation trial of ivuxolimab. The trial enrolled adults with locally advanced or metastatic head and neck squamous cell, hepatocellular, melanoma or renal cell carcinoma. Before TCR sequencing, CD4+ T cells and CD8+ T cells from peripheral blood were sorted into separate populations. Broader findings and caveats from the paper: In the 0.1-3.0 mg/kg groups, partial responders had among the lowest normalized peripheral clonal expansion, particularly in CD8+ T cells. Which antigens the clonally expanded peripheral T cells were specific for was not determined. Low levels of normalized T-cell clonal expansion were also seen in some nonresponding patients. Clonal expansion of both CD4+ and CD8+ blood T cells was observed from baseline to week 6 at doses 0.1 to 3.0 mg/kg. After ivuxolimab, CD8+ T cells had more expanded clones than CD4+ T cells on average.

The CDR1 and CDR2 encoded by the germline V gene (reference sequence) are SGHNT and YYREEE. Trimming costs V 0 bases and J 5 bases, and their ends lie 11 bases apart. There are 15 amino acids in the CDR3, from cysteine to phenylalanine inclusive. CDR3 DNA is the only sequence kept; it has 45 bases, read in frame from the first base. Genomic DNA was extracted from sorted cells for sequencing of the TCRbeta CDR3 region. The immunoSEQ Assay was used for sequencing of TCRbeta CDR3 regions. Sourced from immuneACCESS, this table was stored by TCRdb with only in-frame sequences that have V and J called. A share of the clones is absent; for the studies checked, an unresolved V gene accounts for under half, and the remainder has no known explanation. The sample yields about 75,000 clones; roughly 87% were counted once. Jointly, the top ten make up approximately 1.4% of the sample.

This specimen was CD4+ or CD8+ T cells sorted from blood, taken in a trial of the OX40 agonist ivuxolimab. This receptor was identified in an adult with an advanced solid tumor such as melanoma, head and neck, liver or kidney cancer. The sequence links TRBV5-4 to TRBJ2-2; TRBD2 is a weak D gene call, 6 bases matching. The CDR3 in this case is CASSLELGGTGELFF. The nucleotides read TGTGCCAGCAGCTTGGAATTGGGGGGAACCGGGGAGCTGTTTTTT.